This entry lists 21 T cell receptor beta chains sequenced from one sample in a study of blood T cell repertoires in COVID-19. TCRdb keeps only in-frame clones here, not all; method: immunoSEQ multiplex PCR. There are around 99,000 clones in the sample; roughly 75% occur only once, and approximately 8.2% lies in the top ten. The sample taken for sequencing was peripheral blood. The receptors were gathered from a man aged 50 or older who had recovered from COVID-19.

This clone appeared many times. The V gene is TRBV11-2, the J gene TRBJ2-3; 15 nucleotides align to TRBD2. The trim removed 5 bases at V and 3 bases at J, leaving 6 bases unmatched. Germline CDR1 reads SGHAT; CDR2 reads FQNNGV. The CDR3 loop spans 17 amino acids. The CDR3 nucleotides are TGTGCCAGCAGCCTCAGGACTAGCGGGGGGGCTACAGATACGCAGTATTTT. This encodes CASSLRTSGGATDTQYF.

The chain is built from TRBV9 and TRBJ1-1; tentative D call: TRBD1 (6 bases). V was trimmed by 4 bases and J by 3 bases, leaving 16 bases between them. The germline CDR1 and CDR2 sequences are SGDLS and YYNGEE. The CDR3 runs 15 residues. Written as DNA, the CDR3 is TGTGCCAGCAGCCTCCGGGACAATGCCTACACTGAAGCTTTCTTT. Its protein is CASSLRDNAYTEAFF. The full variable domain, completed using reference TRBV9 and TRBJ1-1, is DSGVTQTPKHLITATGQRVTLRCSPRSGDLSVYWYQQSLDQGLQFLIQYYNGEERAKGNILERFSAQQFPDLHSELNLSSLELGDSALYFCASSLRDNAYTEAFFGQGTRLTVV.

This clone appeared a single time. The V call is TRBV6-1, the J call TRBJ2-5, with D tentatively TRBD1 (6 bases). CDR3 length: 15 residues. V lost 1 base and J 3 bases, leaving 12 bases between the germline ends. Looked up from germline, CDR1 is MNHNS and CDR2 is SASEGT. As DNA, the CDR3 is TGTGCCAGCAGTGAAGGATGGGGGCAAGAAGAGACCCAGTACTTC. This encodes CASSEGWGQEETQYF.

The chain has TRBV2 and TRBJ2-1; 10 nucleotides line up with TRBD2. The CDR3 is 14 amino acids. Germline CDR1 is SNHLY and CDR2 is FYNNEI. J was trimmed by 7 bases and V by 8 bases; bases with no gene match: 8. The CDR3 spells CASQAVSGRNEQFF. CDR3 nucleotide sequence: TGTGCCAGCCAGGCGGTTAGCGGGAGGAATGAGCAGTTCTTC. The variable domain in full, completed from reference TRBV2 and TRBJ2-1, reads EPEVTQTPSHQVTQMGQEVILRCVPISNHLYFYWYRQILGQKVEFLVSFYNNEISEKSEIFDDQFSVERPDGSNFTLKIRSTKLEDSAMYFCASQAVSGRNEQFFGPGTRLTVL.

This chain links TRBV5-6 with TRBJ1-3, with TRBD1 matching over 8 bases. The CDR3 contains 14 residues. Germline V gives CDR1 SGHDT, CDR2 YYEEEE. Losses at the gene ends were 4 bases for V and 2 bases for J; bases not matched to a gene: 2. CDR3 in amino acids: CASSPDRAGNTIYF. Written as DNA, the CDR3 is TGTGCCAGCAGCCCGGACAGGGCTGGAAACACCATATATTTT.

The gene calls are TRBV5-4 and TRBJ1-4; the D gene is possibly TRBD1 (6 bases). Germline V gives CDR1 SGHNT, CDR2 YYREEE (reference sequence). Deletions cut 4 bases from V and 4 bases from J, with 17 bases between. The CDR3 contains 16 residues. The CDR3 protein is CASSLQGQRVNEKLFF. The CDR3 bases are TGTGCCAGCAGCCTTCAAGGACAGAGGGTTAATGAAAAACTGTTTTTT.

The V call is TRBV2, the J call TRBJ2-2, with no clear D. Per the germline V gene, CDR1 is SNHLY and CDR2 is FYNNEI. V gave up 2 bases and J gave up 5 bases, with 12 bases separating them. This CDR3 has 15 residues. Here the CDR3 DNA reads TGTGCCAGCAGTGAATTGGTCAGTACGACCGGGGAGCTGTTTTTT. This sequence encodes CASSELVSTTGELFF.

The chain uses TRBV27 and TRBJ2-2; no clear D gene. The V and J ends lost 2 bases and 2 bases respectively, with 6 bases between them. This CDR3 has 14 residues. Germline V gives CDR1 MNHEY, CDR2 SMNVEV (reference sequence). The CDR3 loop reads CASSLSFNTGELFF. The CDR3 nucleotides read TGTGCCAGCAGTTTAAGCTTTAACACCGGGGAGCTGTTTTTT.

V usage is TRBV24-1 and J usage is TRBJ2-2, with unresolved D. The CDR3 totals 14 residues. Deletions cut 5 bases from V and 1 base from J, with 7 bases between. CDR1 is KGHDR, CDR2 SFDVKD, per germline. The CDR3 nucleotides read TGTGCCACCAGTGCCCCTAAGAACACCGGGGAGCTGTTTTTT. Amino acid sequence: CATSAPKNTGELFF.

The CDR3 sequence is CASSKWRTGPRSGSGETQYF. CDR3 coding DNA: TGTGCCAGCAGCAAATGGAGGACAGGGCCCCGATCGGGTTCTGGAGAGACCCAGTACTTC. V and J are TRBV21-1 and TRBJ2-5; the table's D call of TRBD1 was not tested on the DNA. TRBV21-1 is a pseudogene locus. This CDR3 has 20 residues.

CDR3 bases: TGTGCCAGCAGCTTGGTTTCGGCCCAGGCCGTCGAAGCTTTCTTT. As protein: CASSLVSAQAVEAFF. V is TRBV5-6 and J is TRBJ1-1, with D uncertain. Trimming left V 0 bases short and J 8 bases short, with 17 bases between. The length of the CDR3 is 15 residues. Germline lookup yields CDR1 SGHDT and CDR2 YYEEEE.

The V gene is TRBV3-1 (or the pseudogene TRBV3-2), the J gene TRBJ2-3; 7 bases fit TRBD1. The V segment lost 3 bases and the J segment 1 base; nucleotides outside the gene matches: 4. CDR1 and CDR2 from the germline V gene are LGHDT and YNNKEL (reference sequence). The CDR3 runs to 15 residues. CDR3 loop: CASSQNTGGTDTQYF. CDR3 nucleotides: TGTGCCAGCAGCCAGAATACAGGGGGCACAGATACGCAGTATTTT.

The chain employs TRBV5-1 and TRBJ1-2; 7 bases are shared with TRBD1. Trimming took 4 bases from V and 8 from J; bases not matched to a gene: 17. This CDR3 has 16 amino acids. CDR1 SGHRS and CDR2 YFSETQ come from the germline V gene. The CDR3 spells CASSPLETGPRRGYTF. CDR3 sequence (DNA): TGCGCCAGCAGCCCCTTAGAGACAGGGCCCCGCAGGGGCTACACCTTC.

The chain couples TRBV5-1 to TRBJ1-1; perhaps TRBD1 as D (5 bases). The length of the CDR3 is 14 residues. CDR1 and CDR2 (germline): SGHRS, YFSETQ. The V end was cut by 6 bases, the J end by 2 bases, with 14 bases between. CDR3 coding DNA: TGCGCCAGCATGGGAGGGACGGGAAACACTGAAGCTTTCTTT. Amino acid sequence: CASMGGTGNTEAFF.

This rearrangement joins TRBV5-8 to TRBJ2-1; 9 bases align to TRBD2. This CDR3 spans 16 amino acids. The ends lost 4 bases at V and 10 bases at J; junction bases unmatched: 15. In germline, CDR1 is SGHTS, CDR2 YDEGEE. The CDR3 nucleotides read TGTGCCAGCAGCGAGGGCGGTACTAGCGGGCTTGCGGAGCAGTTCTTC. Amino acid sequence: CASSEGGTSGLAEQFF.

The V gene is TRBV29-1, the J gene TRBJ1-1; D unclear. The V and J ends lost 4 bases and 1 base respectively, with 10 bases between them. The V gene's germline CDR1 is SQVTM and CDR2 ANQGSEA. The CDR3 is made up of 13 amino acids. This chain's CDR3 is CSVVSLRNTEAFF. CDR3 bases: TGCAGCGTTGTATCGCTGCGGAACACTGAAGCTTTCTTT.

V gene TRBV20-1 combines with J gene TRBJ2-5; TRBD2 matches at 9 bases. The V segment lost 3 bases and the J segment 4 bases; nucleotides outside the gene matches: 6. This CDR3 has 14 residues. CDR1 DFQATT and CDR2 SNEGSKA come from the germline V gene (reference sequence). CDR3 sequence reads: CSASPGLAGETQYF. Written as DNA, the CDR3 is TGCAGTGCTAGTCCGGGACTAGCCGGAGAGACCCAGTACTTC.

This clone was seen more than once but under ten times. This sequence joins TRBV25-1 and TRBJ2-5, with TRBD2 matching over 7 bases. The CDR3 has 15 residues. J gave up 2 bases and V 4 bases, and 7 bases lay outside the gene matches. Germline lookup yields CDR1 MGHDK and CDR2 SYGVNS. The CDR3 protein is CASSASAGVQETQYF. The CDR3 DNA reads as TGTGCCAGCAGTGCCTCGGCGGGGGTACAAGAGACCCAGTACTTC. Full variable domain (missing parts from reference TRBV25-1 and TRBJ2-5): EADIYQTPRYLVIGTGKKITLECSQTMGHDKMYWYQQDPGMELHLIHYSYGVNSTEKGDLSSESTVSRIRTEHFPLTLESARPSHTSQYLCASSASAGVQETQYFGPGTRLLVL.

V and J are TRBV6-4 and TRBJ2-2; TRBD2 matches 11 bases. The germline V gene encodes CDR1 MRHNA and CDR2 SNTAGT. The CDR3 contains 16 residues. The V segment lost 6 bases and the J segment 2 bases; nucleotides outside the gene matches: 5. CDR3 amino acids: CASSALAGGNTGELFF. The CDR3 DNA sequence: TGTGCCAGCAGCGCCCTAGCGGGGGGCAACACCGGGGAGCTGTTTTTT.

The chain links TRBV7-2 to TRBJ2-5, with D maybe TRBD2 (5 bases). The CDR3 is made up of 15 amino acids. Germline V CDR1 and CDR2: SGHTA, FQGNSA. Trimming cost V 6 bases and J 2 bases, with 16 bases left between them. The CDR3 spells CASRAGSAHQETQYF. CDR3 DNA: TGTGCCAGCAGGGCTGGTAGCGCCCATCAAGAGACCCAGTACTTC.

The V call is TRBV20-1, the J call TRBJ2-7; TRBD1 matches at 8 bases. CDR1 and CDR2 (germline): DFQATT, SNEGSKA (reference sequence). There are 14 residues in the CDR3. Trimming took 3 bases from V and 3 from J; bases not matched to a gene: 7. Written as DNA, the CDR3 is TGCAGTGCTAGTTCAGGGACAGGTATCTACGAGCAGTACTTC. Its translation is CSASSGTGIYEQYF.